A single sample is the source of the 9 T cell receptor beta chains below, sequenced in a study of early T cells in non-severe SARS-CoV-2 infection. One entry per CDR3 protein, called by TCRdb with MiXCR from the 5' RACE reads. The sample lists 80,000 or so distinct CDR3 sequences; 11% were seen once. The starting material was whole blood, obtained at baseline. All receptors come from an adult who was a healthcare worker with PCR-confirmed SARS-CoV-2 infection or an uninfected control (not recorded which).

The genes are TRBV4-2 and TRBJ1-1; D perhaps matches TRBD1 (5 bases). V shed 6 bases and J shed 12 bases, with 14 bases lying between them. The CDR3 sequence is 11 residues long. Germline V gene lookup returns CDR1 LGHNA and CDR2 YNFKEQ. For the CDR3, the DNA is TGTGCCAGCAGGCTTAAACAGGAATCTTTCTTT. It encodes CASRLKQESFF.

As concerns this clonotype: Compared with germline, one end of the junction differs, possibly owing to a read error. The chain combines TRBV5-6 with TRBJ2-3; D is unclear. CDR3 size: 13 residues. Germline V gene sequence: CDR1 SGHDT, CDR2 YYEEEE. The CDR3 nucleotides are TGTGCCAGCAGCTTGGGGTCCACAGATATGCAGTATTTT. As protein: CASSLGSTDMQYF.

In its sample, this clonotype ranks as medium-sized. The chain carries TRBV11-2 and TRBJ2-4; TRBD1 matches 9 bases. The CDR3 spans 17 residues. V dropped 4 bases and J dropped 0; count of bases not matched to a gene: 7. The germline V gene has CDR1 SGHAT and CDR2 FQNNGV. The CDR3 protein is CASSWDRDTLAKNIQYF. In DNA, the CDR3 is TGTGCCAGCAGCTGGGACAGGGATACACTAGCCAAAAACATTCAGTACTTC.

This clonotype was seen only a few times. The chain has TRBV15 and TRBJ2-3, with 11 bases aligning to TRBD1. This CDR3 is built from 17 residues. Germline CDR1 and CDR2: LNHNV and YYDKDF (reference sequence). With V trimmed by 3 bases and J by 6 bases, 11 bases remained unmatched. CDR3 residues: CATSSETGQGARDTQYF. The CDR3 DNA sequence: TGTGCCACCAGCAGTGAAACCGGACAGGGGGCAAGGGATACGCAGTATTTT.

This clonotype has only a few counts. This sequence joins TRBV29-1 and TRBJ1-4; tentative D call: TRBD1 (5 bases). With 6 bases removed from V and 5 bases from J, the gap between germline ends came to 13 bases. CDR1 is SQVTM, CDR2 ANQGSEA, per germline. The CDR3 runs 13 residues. The CDR3 coding sequence is TGCAGCGTAGACCAGGGAGGGAATGAAAAACTGTTTTTT. It is translated as CSVDQGGNEKLFF.

The chain uses TRBV7-2 and TRBJ1-2; D remains unclear. This CDR3 region has 15 residues. Germline V gene lookup returns CDR1 SGHTA and CDR2 FQGNSA. Deletions cut 1 base from V and 8 bases from J, with 17 bases between. The CDR3 bases are TGTGCCAGCAGCTTAGTAGTTCAGTCAGCGGACGGCTACACCTTC. Translated, it gives CASSLVVQSADGYTF.

This sequence joins TRBV6-2 or TRBV6-3 and TRBJ1-5, with a possible D match to TRBD1 (5 bases). The CDR3 covers 15 residues. CDR1 is MNHEY and CDR2 is SVGEGT in the germline V gene. V shed 5 bases and J shed 7 bases, with 18 bases lying between them. CDR3 protein: CASSLRLGGPQPQHF. CDR3 DNA sequence: TGTGCCAGCAGTCTACGCCTCGGGGGACCCCAGCCCCAGCATTTT.

The sample holds many counts of this clonotype. The chain has TRBV29-1 and TRBJ2-2; 7 bases line up with TRBD2. The CDR3 totals 16 residues. Germline lookup yields CDR1 SQVTM and CDR2 ANQGSEA. The J segment lost 2 bases and the V segment lost 6 bases, leaving 12 bases of the junction unmatched. CDR3 DNA sequence: TGCAGCGTCCTCAAGGGAGCGGGGTCTAACACCGGGGAGCTGTTTTTT. Its translation: CSVLKGAGSNTGELFF.

This clonotype was picked up many times. The chain uses TRBV12-3 or TRBV12-4 and TRBJ2-3, with 12 bases lining up with TRBD2. V lost 6 bases to trimming and J lost 4 bases; unmatched junction nucleotides: 8. There are 16 residues in the CDR3. This CDR3 is CASRKTSGGGSDTQYF. The CDR3 region has the DNA TGTGCCAGCAGGAAGACTAGCGGGGGTGGCTCAGATACGCAGTATTTT.